The clone carrying this T cell receptor (beta chain) was detected only a few times. Its antigen is unidentified. The CDR3 runs to 12 residues. Per the germline V gene, CDR1 is SGHDN and CDR2 is FVKESK. V shed 7 bases and J shed 8 bases, with 14 bases lying between them. This entry belongs to a study of OX40 agonist ivuxolimab in advanced cancers. In the study overall: Among those treated, three patients had partial responses, one with hepatocellular carcinoma and two with cutaneous melanoma. Study-wide findings and caveats: At 0.1 to 3.0 mg/kg, clonal expansion of CD4+ and CD8+ blood T cells had occurred by week 6. Partly responding patients at 0.1-3.0 mg/kg showed some of the smallest clonal expansion.

Profiled with immunoSEQ multiplex PCR; TCRdb holds only in-frame clones, not every one. The sample comprises over 75,000 clones, 90% of which are singletons, and roughly 1.5% rests with the top ten. The V gene is TRBV14, the J gene TRBJ1-2, with D unclear. The sample consisted of CD4+ or CD8+ T cells sorted from blood, taken in a trial of the OX40 agonist ivuxolimab. The sequence came from an adult with an advanced solid tumor such as melanoma, head and neck, liver or kidney cancer. The CDR3 here is CASTRTLEGYTF. The CDR3 DNA is TGTGCCAGCACCAGGACCTTGGAGGGCTACACCTTC.